These T cell receptor beta chains were read from a single sample in a study of cytomegalovirus exposure and HLA in healthy donors. Assay used: immunoSEQ multiplex PCR; TCRdb lists only in-frame clones, some missing. The table shows 130,000 to 150,000 clones, with about 80% occurring only once. The sample was PBMCs. The receptor source for this set is a male donor in good health and CMV-seronegative. Both conserved end residues are trimmed from each CDR3.

TRBJ2-5 | TRBV10-1 | ASSESDRRETQY
TRBJ2-3 | TRBV7-3 | ASSPERGTDTQY
TRBJ2-3 | TRBV28 | ASSLGLAGGITDTQY
TRBJ1-2 | TRBV5-1 | ASSLRQGDYGYT
TRBJ1-6 | TRBV9 | ASSGRVSYNSPLH
TRBJ1-1 | TRBV7-2 | ASSLIGTGTSYTEAF
TRBJ2-2 | TRBV2 | ATNWGGTGELF
TRBJ1-1 | TRBV5-6 | ASSTVGGTEAF
TRBJ1-1 | TRBV28 | ASSAGAAGSTEAF
TRBJ2-3 | TRBV11-2 | ASSLRLGDTQY
TRBJ2-7 | TRBV5-1 | ASSFGTSPQNEQY
TRBJ1-1 | TRBV2 | ASSLGQGARSPGEAF
TRBJ1-2 | TRBV5-8 | ASRQDAKAGYT
TRBJ2-2 | TRBV6-1 | ASSDEDRGSSDTGELF
TRBJ1-2 | TRBV6-6 | ASSSGQNYGYT
TRBJ1-2 | TRBV5-1 | ASSLDRRGYT
TRBJ2-1 | TRBV7-7 | ASSIPGGEQF
TRBJ2-4 | TRBV7-2 | ASSFTSGGASKNIQY
TRBJ2-7 | TRBV6-6 | ASSSRDRDFHEQY
TRBJ2-2 | TRBV7-9 | ASSDRLAGDPGTGELF
TRBJ2-7 | TRBV10-3 | AISESRDNTRYEQY
TRBJ1-2 | TRBV6-5 | ASSYSRTNYGYT
TRBJ2-1 | TRBV6-5 | ASSYLNGGSYNEQF
TRBJ1-2 | TRBV9 | ASSEGQGLSYGYT
TRBJ1-4 | TRBV18 | ASSPGVATNEKLF
TRBJ1-2 | TRBV28 | ASNPDSFNYGYT